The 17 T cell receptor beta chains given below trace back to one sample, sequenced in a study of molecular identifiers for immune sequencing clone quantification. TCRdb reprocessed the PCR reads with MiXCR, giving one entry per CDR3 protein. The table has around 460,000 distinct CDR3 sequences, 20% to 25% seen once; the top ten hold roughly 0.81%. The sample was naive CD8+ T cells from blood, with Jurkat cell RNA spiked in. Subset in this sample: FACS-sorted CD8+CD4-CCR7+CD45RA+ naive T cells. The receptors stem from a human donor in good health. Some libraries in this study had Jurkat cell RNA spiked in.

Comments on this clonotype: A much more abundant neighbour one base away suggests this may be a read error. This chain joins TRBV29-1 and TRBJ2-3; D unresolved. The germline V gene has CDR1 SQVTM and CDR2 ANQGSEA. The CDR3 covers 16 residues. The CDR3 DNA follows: TGCAGCGTTGAAGTGTCCGGCCCCTATAGCACAGATACGCAGTGTTTT. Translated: CSVEVSGPYSTDTQCF.

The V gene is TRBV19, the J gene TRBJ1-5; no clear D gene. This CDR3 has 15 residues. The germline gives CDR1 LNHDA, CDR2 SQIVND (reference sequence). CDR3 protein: CAGTVDSYSNQPQHF. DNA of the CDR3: TGTGCAGGTACCGTGGACTCCTATAGCAATCAGCCCCAGCATTTT.

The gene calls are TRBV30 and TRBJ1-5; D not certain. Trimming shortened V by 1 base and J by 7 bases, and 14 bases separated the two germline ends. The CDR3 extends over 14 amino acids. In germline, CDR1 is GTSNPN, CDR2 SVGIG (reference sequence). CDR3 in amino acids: CAWSDNPSWQPQHF. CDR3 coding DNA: TGTGCCTGGAGTGATAATCCCAGTTGGCAGCCCCAGCATTTT.

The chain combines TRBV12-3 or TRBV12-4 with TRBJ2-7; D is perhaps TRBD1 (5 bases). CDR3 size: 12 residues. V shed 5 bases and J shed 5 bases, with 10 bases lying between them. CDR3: CASSQGIHEQYF. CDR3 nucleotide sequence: TGTGCCAGCAGTCAGGGTATCCACGAGCAGTACTTC.

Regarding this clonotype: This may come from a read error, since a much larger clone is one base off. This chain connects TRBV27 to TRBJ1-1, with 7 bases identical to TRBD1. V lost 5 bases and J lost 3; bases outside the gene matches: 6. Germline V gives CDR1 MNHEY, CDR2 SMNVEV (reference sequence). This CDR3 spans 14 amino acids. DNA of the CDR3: TGTGCCAGCAGTCCCCTTCAGGGGGACACTGAAGCTTTCTTT. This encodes CASSPLQGDTEAFF.

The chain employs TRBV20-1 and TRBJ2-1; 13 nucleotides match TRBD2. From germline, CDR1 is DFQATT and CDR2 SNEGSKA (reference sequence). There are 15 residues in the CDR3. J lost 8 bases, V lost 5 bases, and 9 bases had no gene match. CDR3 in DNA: TGCAGTGCTGGCACCGGGACTAGCGGGAATTATGAGCAGTTCTTC. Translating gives CSAGTGTSGNYEQFF.

The DNA of the CDR3 is TGTGCCAGCAGTTACTCGAGAATGCTAAACTATGGCTACACCTTC. It codes for CASSYSRMLNYGYTF. V usage is TRBV6-5 and J usage is TRBJ1-2; D remains ambiguous. The CDR3 covers 15 residues. Germline V lookup: CDR1 MNHEY, CDR2 SVGAGI. Trimming took off 0 bases at V and 2 bases at J, with 10 bases between the two ends.

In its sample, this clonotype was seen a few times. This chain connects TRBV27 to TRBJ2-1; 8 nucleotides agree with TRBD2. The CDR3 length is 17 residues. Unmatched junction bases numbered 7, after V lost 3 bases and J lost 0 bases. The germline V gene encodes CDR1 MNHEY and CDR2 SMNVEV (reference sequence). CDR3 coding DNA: TGTGCCAGCAGTTTTAGGAGCGGGGGCTTCTCCTACAATGAGCAGTTCTTC. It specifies CASSFRSGGFSYNEQFF.

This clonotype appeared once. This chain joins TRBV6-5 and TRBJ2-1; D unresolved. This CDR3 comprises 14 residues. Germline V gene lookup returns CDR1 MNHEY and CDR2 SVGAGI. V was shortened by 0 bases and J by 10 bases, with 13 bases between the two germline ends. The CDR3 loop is CASSYSMSWKEQFF. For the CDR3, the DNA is TGTGCCAGCAGTTACTCGATGTCTTGGAAGGAGCAGTTCTTC.

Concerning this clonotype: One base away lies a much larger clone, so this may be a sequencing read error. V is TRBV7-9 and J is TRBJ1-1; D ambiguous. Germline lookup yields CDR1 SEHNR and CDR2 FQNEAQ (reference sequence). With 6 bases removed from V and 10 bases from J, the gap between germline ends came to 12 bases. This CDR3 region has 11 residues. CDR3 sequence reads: CASRSTGGAFF. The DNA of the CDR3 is TGTGCCAGCAGATCCACGGGTGGAGCTTTCTTT.

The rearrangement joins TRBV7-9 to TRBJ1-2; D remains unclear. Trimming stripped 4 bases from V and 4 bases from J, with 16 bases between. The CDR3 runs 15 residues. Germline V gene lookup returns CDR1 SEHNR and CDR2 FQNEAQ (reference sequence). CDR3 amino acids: CASSWEAGLSYGYTF. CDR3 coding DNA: TGTGCCAGCAGCTGGGAAGCTGGGCTGAGCTATGGCTACACCTTC.

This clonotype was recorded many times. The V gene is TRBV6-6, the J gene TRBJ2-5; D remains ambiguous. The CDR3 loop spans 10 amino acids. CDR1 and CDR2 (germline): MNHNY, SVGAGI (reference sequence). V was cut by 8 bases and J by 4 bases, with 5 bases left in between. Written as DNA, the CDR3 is TGTGCCAGCGGGTCAGAGACCCAGTACTTC. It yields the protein CASGSETQYF.

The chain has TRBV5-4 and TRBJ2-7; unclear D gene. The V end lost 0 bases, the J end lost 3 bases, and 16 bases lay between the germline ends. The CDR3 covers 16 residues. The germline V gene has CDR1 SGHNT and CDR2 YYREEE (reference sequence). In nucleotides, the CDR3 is TGTGCCAGCAGCTTGGATAGTCAAGCCATGGGCTACGAGCAGTACTTC. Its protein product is CASSLDSQAMGYEQYF.

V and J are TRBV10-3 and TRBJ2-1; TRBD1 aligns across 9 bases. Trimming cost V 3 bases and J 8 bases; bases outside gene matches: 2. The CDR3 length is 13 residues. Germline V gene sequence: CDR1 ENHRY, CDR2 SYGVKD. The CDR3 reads CAISEQGAYEQFF. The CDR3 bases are TGTGCCATCAGTGAACAGGGGGCTTATGAGCAGTTCTTC.

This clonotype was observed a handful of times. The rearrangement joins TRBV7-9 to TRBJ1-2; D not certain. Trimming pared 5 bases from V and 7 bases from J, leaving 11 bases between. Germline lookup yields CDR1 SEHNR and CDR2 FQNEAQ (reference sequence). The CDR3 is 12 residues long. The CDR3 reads CASSPSGSGYTF. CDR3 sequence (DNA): TGTGCCAGCAGCCCCAGCGGGTCTGGCTACACCTTC.

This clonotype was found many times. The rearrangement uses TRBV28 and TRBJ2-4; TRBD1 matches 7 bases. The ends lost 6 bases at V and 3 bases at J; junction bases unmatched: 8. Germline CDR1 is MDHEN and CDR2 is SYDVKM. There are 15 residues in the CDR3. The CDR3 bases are TGTGCCAGCAGCTTAAACAGGGGCGGCAAAAACATTCAGTACTTC. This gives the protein CASSLNRGGKNIQYF.

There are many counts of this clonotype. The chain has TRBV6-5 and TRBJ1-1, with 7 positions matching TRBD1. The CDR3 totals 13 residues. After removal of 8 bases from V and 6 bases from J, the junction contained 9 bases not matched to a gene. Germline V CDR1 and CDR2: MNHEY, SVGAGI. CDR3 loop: CASRTGDVAEAFF. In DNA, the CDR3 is TGTGCCAGCCGCACAGGGGATGTCGCTGAAGCTTTCTTT.